This T cell receptor beta chain was sequenced for a study of cutaneous CD30+ T cell lymphoproliferative disorder and hepatitis E (dated by TCRdb to the late 2010s). The protocol used for the library was the immunoSEQ multiplex PCR assay. Here the immuneACCESS table is served through TCRdb, limited to in-frame sequences with V and J called. Missing clones are a known gap in these copies; in checked studies unresolved V genes cover under half, and the rest lacks a known reason. The sample includes over 950 clones, with around 84% observed a single time. The top ten clonotypes cover 73% of the sample. Per the germline V gene (reference sequence), GTSNPN is the CDR1 and SVGIG is the CDR2. The junction shows trimming of 2 bases on V and 4 bases on J, plus 11 bases between the germline ends. The CDR3, from cysteine to phenylalanine, totals 13 residues. The entry retains the CDR3 DNA only, 39 bases that are in frame from base 1.

With respect to this clone: This clone's antigen is unknown. Base-call qualities are not available, and no considerably larger clone is one nucleotide away.

This sequence originates from a human donor with a cutaneous T cell lymphoproliferative disorder associated with hepatitis E virus. Specimen: skin tissue. The chain uses TRBV30 and TRBJ1-2; no D gene is confidently identified. The base sequence is TGTGCCTGGAGTCTAACAGCAGGCTATGGCTACACCTTC. It is translated as CAWSLTAGYGYTF.